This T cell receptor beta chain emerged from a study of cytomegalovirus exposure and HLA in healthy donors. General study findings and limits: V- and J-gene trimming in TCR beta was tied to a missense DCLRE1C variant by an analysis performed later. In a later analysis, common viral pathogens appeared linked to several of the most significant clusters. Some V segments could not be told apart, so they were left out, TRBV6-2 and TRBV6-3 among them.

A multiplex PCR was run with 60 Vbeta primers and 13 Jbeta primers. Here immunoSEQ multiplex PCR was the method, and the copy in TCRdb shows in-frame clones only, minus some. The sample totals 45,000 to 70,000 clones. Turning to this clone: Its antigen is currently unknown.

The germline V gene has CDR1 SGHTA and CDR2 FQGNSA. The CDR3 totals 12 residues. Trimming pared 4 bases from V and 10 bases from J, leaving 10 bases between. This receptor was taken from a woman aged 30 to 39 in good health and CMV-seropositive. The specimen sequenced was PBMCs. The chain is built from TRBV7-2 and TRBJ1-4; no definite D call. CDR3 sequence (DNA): TGTGCCAGCAGCTCTGACACTGGAAAACTGTTTTTT. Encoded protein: CASSSDTGKLFF.